This T cell receptor (beta chain) was documented in a study of T cells in Graves' hyperthyroidism and ophthalmopathy. The junction had 3 bases not matched to a gene; V was cut back by 3 bases and J by 1 base. The CDR3 is 15 residues long. Germline lookup yields CDR1 SGHAT and CDR2 FQNNGV. Orbital computed tomography, thyroid ultrasound, serum thyroxine and TRAb, and clinical symptoms together informed the diagnoses. TCR beta CDR3 regions were amplified from RNA. The HTBI set primed first-round TCR CDR3 RT-PCR. TCRdb processed the multiplex PCR reads anew with MiXCR; each CDR3 protein has one entry. Of about 560,000 distinct CDR3 sequences in the sample, approximately 14% are singletons; the top ten hold about 7%.

The rearrangement joins TRBV11-2 to TRBJ2-3; 8 bases fit TRBD2. The clonotype comes from a woman between 25 and 40 years old with Graves' hyperthyroidism. Sequencing was done on a sample of blood. This chain's CDR3 is CASSFSRGGTDTQYF. The DNA of the CDR3 is TGTGCCAGCAGCTTTTCGCGGGGGGGCACAGATACGCAGTATTTT.